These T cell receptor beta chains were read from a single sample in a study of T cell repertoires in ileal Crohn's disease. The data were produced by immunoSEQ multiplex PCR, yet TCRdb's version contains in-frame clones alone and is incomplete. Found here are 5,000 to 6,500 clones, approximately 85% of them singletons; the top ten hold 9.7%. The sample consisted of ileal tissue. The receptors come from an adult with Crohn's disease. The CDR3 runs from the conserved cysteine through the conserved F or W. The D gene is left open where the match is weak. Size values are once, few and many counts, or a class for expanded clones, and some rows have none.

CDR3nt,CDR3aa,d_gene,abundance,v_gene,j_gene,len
TGTGCCAGCACCGCGACTAGCGGGGGGTCCAACGAGCAGTACTTC,CASTATSGGSNEQYF,TRBD2,-,TRBV6-6,TRBJ2-7,15
TGTGCCAGCAGCTTAAGGACAGGGGGCGCAGATACGCAGTATTTT,CASSLRTGGADTQYF,TRBD1,-,TRBV7-2,TRBJ2-3,15
TGTGCATCAAGCCATCCCGGAAACACCATATATTTT,CASSHPGNTIYF,-,-,TRBV7-6,TRBJ1-3,12
TGTGCCAGTAGTATCCAGGGGCACACTGAAGCTTTCTTT,CASSIQGHTEAFF,-,-,TRBV19,TRBJ1-1,13
TGTGCCAGCTCACCACTAGTTACAGATACGCAGTATTTT,CASSPLVTDTQYF,-,-,TRBV18,TRBJ2-3,13
TGTGCCAGTAGTCCCGGACAGGGCTATGGCTACACCTTC,CASSPGQGYGYTF,TRBD1,-,TRBV19,TRBJ1-2,13
TGTGCCAGTAGAGCCCAGCGGGGGTTCTTAGATACGCAGTATTTT,CASRAQRGFLDTQYF,TRBD2,-,TRBV19,TRBJ2-3,15
TGTGCCAGCAGCCCAAGGTATAGGGGCGGCGAGACCCAGTACTTC,CASSPRYRGGETQYF,-,-,TRBV7-2,TRBJ2-5,15
TGCGCCAGCAGCCAACGTACCGGGACTTCTAAAGGGGAGCTGTTTTTT,CASSQRTGTSKGELFF,-,-,TRBV4-1,TRBJ2-2,16
TGCGCCAGCAGCCAAGATCCTGTACAGGAGGGGAACGAGCAGTACTTC,CASSQDPVQEGNEQYF,-,-,TRBV4-3,TRBJ2-7,16
TGTGCCAGCAGTCTAAGGGCAGGGGATGGCTACACCTTC,CASSLRAGDGYTF,-,-,TRBV6-5,TRBJ1-2,13
TGTGCTAGCAGCCGAGGACAGGGCGGAAGATCACCCCTCCACTTT,CASSRGQGGRSPLHF,TRBD1,-,TRBV6-5,TRBJ1-6,15
TGCGCCAGCAGTACAGGGACCGCGAACACTGAAGCTTTCTTT,CASSTGTANTEAFF,-,-,TRBV5-1,TRBJ1-1,14
TGTGCCAGCTCACCACCCATCGGCGGGGGAGAAGAGACCCAGTACTTC,CASSPPIGGGEETQYF,TRBD2,-,TRBV18,TRBJ2-5,16
TGTGCCAGCAGTTACACACCAATATCGAACACTGAAGCTTTCTTT,CASSYTPISNTEAFF,-,-,TRBV28,TRBJ1-1,15
TGTGCCAGCAGCCCTAGAGGCGCGGGTGAAAAACTGTTTTTT,CASSPRGAGEKLFF,-,few,TRBV5-4,TRBJ1-4,14
TGTGCCAGCAGCTTAAGGGTGGGGGGGACCACAGATACGCAGTATTTT,CASSLRVGGTTDTQYF,TRBD2,-,TRBV5-4,TRBJ2-3,16
TGTGCCAGCAGTTCCTCTGAGCGTTTCCCCTACGAGCAGTACTTC,CASSSSERFPYEQYF,-,-,TRBV27,TRBJ2-7,15
TGTGCCAGTAGTAGTATCGGCACAGCTAATGAAAAACTGTTTTTT,CASSSIGTANEKLFF,-,-,TRBV19,TRBJ1-4,15
TGTGCCTGGACCTTAGGACTAGCGGGCCAAGAGACCCAGTACTTC,CAWTLGLAGQETQYF,TRBD2,-,TRBV30,TRBJ2-5,15
TGTGCCAGCAGCATGCAGCGGGGGGCCGAGTTTGGCGGGGAGCTGTTTTTT,CASSMQRGAEFGGELFF,-,-,TRBV21-1,TRBJ2-2,17
TGTGCCAGCAGTTTATCGATGGGACTAGCGTTAGAGACCCAGTACTTC,CASSLSMGLALETQYF,TRBD2,few,TRBV27,TRBJ2-5,16
TGTGCCAGCAGCTTACCGGGACAGGGGCTTACTAATGAAAAACTGTTTTTT,CASSLPGQGLTNEKLFF,TRBD1,once,TRBV7-9,TRBJ1-4,17
TGCAGCGTGGGGACTAGCGGGGCAGATACGCAGTATTTT,CSVGTSGADTQYF,TRBD2,-,TRBV29-1,TRBJ2-3,13
TGTGCCAGCAGCTTAGTCGCGGGGGGAACAGATACGCAGTATTTT,CASSLVAGGTDTQYF,TRBD2,-,TRBV7-9,TRBJ2-3,15
TGTGCAAGAGGCGGATCCTCTGGAAACACCATATATTTT,CARGGSSGNTIYF,-,-,TRBV30,TRBJ1-3,13
TGTGCCAGTAGTATTCCGACAGGACCTAACTCTGGAAACACCATATATTTT,CASSIPTGPNSGNTIYF,-,-,TRBV19,TRBJ1-3,17
TGTGCCAGCAGCGCCCAATCGGGACAGGGGTTTGGTTCACCCCTCCACTTT,CASSAQSGQGFGSPLHF,TRBD1,-,TRBV9,TRBJ1-6,17
TGTGCCAGCAGCTTAGAAAGCGGGCGGACAGATACGCAGTATTTT,CASSLESGRTDTQYF,-,-,TRBV11-2,TRBJ2-3,15
TGTGCCAGTAGTATAATCTCGGGGACACTCTCCTACAATGAGCAGTTCTTC,CASSIISGTLSYNEQFF,-,-,TRBV19,TRBJ2-1,17
TGCAGCGTTGTATCGACAGGACAAAAATCCTATGGCTACACCTTC,CSVVSTGQKSYGYTF,-,-,TRBV29-1,TRBJ1-2,15
TGTGCCAGCACCAAGGACAGGGCGGGTGAAGGGGAGCTGTTTTTT,CASTKDRAGEGELFF,TRBD1,-,TRBV7-2,TRBJ2-2,15
TGTGCCAGCAGTGTTTCGAGTACCGGGGAGCTGTTTTTT,CASSVSSTGELFF,-,-,TRBV2,TRBJ2-2,13
TGTGCCAGTAGTATCGGGACAGCACCCTACGAGCAGTACTTC,CASSIGTAPYEQYF,TRBD1,-,TRBV19,TRBJ2-7,14
TGTGCCAGCAGTTTATGGACAGGGGATGGGCGTAACTATGGCTACACCTTC,CASSLWTGDGRNYGYTF,TRBD1,few,TRBV28,TRBJ1-2,17
TGTGCCAGCAGCGGGCTCAGGGATGGCTACACCTTC,CASSGLRDGYTF,-,-,TRBV7-8,TRBJ1-2,12
TGTGCCAGCTCCACGACAGGGGCTAGGTACGAGCAGTACTTC,CASSTTGARYEQYF,TRBD1,once,TRBV28,TRBJ2-7,14
TGTGCCAGCAGTTTACAGGGAAGGGCCAATCAGCCCCAGCATTTT,CASSLQGRANQPQHF,-,-,TRBV28,TRBJ1-5,15
TGTGCCTGGAGAAGGGGCCAAAGCTCTGGAAACACCATATATTTT,CAWRRGQSSGNTIYF,-,-,TRBV30,TRBJ1-3,15
TGTGCCAGCAGCTTAGGGCGGGGGAACCACGAGCAGTACTTC,CASSLGRGNHEQYF,TRBD2,-,TRBV7-9,TRBJ2-7,14
TGTGCCAGCAGTGAATTAAGGGGAGGGGGCTACACCTTC,CASSELRGGGYTF,-,-,TRBV2,TRBJ1-2,13
TGTGCCAGCAGCGCGCAGGGACAGTGGCCTCCAGAAGCTTTCTTT,CASSAQGQWPPEAFF,TRBD1,-,TRBV7-9,TRBJ1-1,15
TGTGCCAGCAGCTTAGGTCCGGGGTCCGACGAGCAGTACTTC,CASSLGPGSDEQYF,-,-,TRBV7-6,TRBJ2-7,14